This T cell receptor (beta chain) was identified in a study of early T cells in non-severe SARS-CoV-2 infection. Study-wide results and limits: There was a bias toward anti-spike CD8 responses in VDJdb matching, which missed private and CD4 specificities.

Regarding this clonotype: Its antigen is unknown.

The length of the CDR3 is 16 residues. V lost 0 bases to trimming and J lost 0 bases, with 8 bases between them. CDR1 SGHTA and CDR2 FQGNSA come from the germline V gene. One entry per CDR3 protein results from TCRdb running MiXCR on the 5' RACE reads. The repertoire includes 65,000 to 90,000 distinct CDR3 sequences, less than 15% of them detected once, and 4% to 5.5% sits in the top ten. This sequence originates from an adult who was a healthcare worker with PCR-confirmed SARS-CoV-2 infection or an uninfected control (not recorded which). Sequenced sample: whole blood. The chain has TRBV7-2 and TRBJ1-4; D gene unclear. CDR3 sequence: CASSLADGATNEKLFF. Here the CDR3 DNA reads TGTGCCAGCAGCTTAGCGGACGGCGCAACTAATGAAAAACTGTTTTTT.